This is a list of T cell receptor beta chains from one sample in a study of blood T cell repertoires in COVID-19. Repertoires were generated with immunoSEQ multiplex PCR, while TCRdb's copy carries only in-frame clones and drops some. Of approximately 76,000 clones in the sample, around 79% are singletons; the top ten hold approximately 10%. Input material: peripheral blood. The receptors were gathered from a man in his forties or fifties with acute or convalescent COVID-19. Both conserved end residues are part of each CDR3. A D gene is named only where the DNA matches it firmly. Clone size is stated in some rows and not others, as once, few, many or a class when expanded.

j_gene	abundance	v_gene	d_gene	CDR3aa	CDR3nt
TRBJ1-1	-	TRBV7-3	-	CASSEGDTEAFF	TGTGCCAGCAGCGAAGGGGATACTGAAGCTTTCTTT
TRBJ1-6	-	TRBV7-6	-	CASSLDQGWNSPLHF	TGTGCCAGCAGCTTAGATCAGGGCTGGAATTCACCCCTCCACTTT
TRBJ2-7	-	TRBV11-2	-	CASSFLGGADEQYF	TGTGCCAGCAGCTTTCTTGGGGGGGCCGACGAGCAGTACTTC
TRBJ1-1	-	TRBV4-3	-	CASSQQRGMGTEAFF	TGCGCCAGCAGCCAACAAAGGGGTATGGGCACTGAAGCTTTCTTT
TRBJ1-6	-	TRBV7-8	-	CASSLGTPNSPLHF	TGTGCCAGCAGCTTAGGGACACCGAATTCACCCCTCCACTTT
TRBJ2-7	once	TRBV5-6	-	CASRRGAGYEQYF	TGTGCCAGCAGGCGGGGAGCTGGCTACGAGCAGTACTTC
TRBJ1-4	-	TRBV4-3	TRBD1	CASSQGRGPGELFF	TGCGCCAGCAGCCAAGGCAGGGGGCCGGGGGAACTGTTTTTT
TRBJ2-6	-	TRBV4-3	TRBD2	CASSQGPAGGPSGANVLTF	TGCGCCAGCAGCCAAGGCCCGGCGGGGGGCCCCTCTGGGGCCAACGTCCTGACTTTC
TRBJ1-4	few	TRBV5-6	TRBD1	CASSLTGGNEKLFF	TGTGCCAGCAGCTTGACAGGGGGGAATGAAAAACTGTTTTTT
TRBJ1-4	-	TRBV6-5	-	CASHRGEKLFF	TGTGCCAGCCATCGGGGGGAAAAACTGTTTTTT
TRBJ2-7	-	TRBV29-1	-	CSVVSREAYEQYF	TGCAGCGTTGTGAGCAGGGAAGCCTACGAGCAGTACTTC
TRBJ1-1	-	TRBV7-2	TRBD1	CASSHLTGAGTEAFF	TGTGCCAGCAGCCACTTGACAGGGGCTGGGACTGAAGCTTTCTTT
TRBJ2-1	once	TRBV3-1/TRBV3-2	TRBD2	CASSQNSGGANREQFF	TGTGCCAGCAGCCAAAATAGCGGGGGGGCCAACAGAGAGCAGTTCTTC
TRBJ1-3	-	TRBV28	-	CASSLQGYSGNTIYF	TGTGCCAGCAGTCTCCAGGGGTATTCTGGAAACACCATATATTTT
TRBJ1-4	-	TRBV7-2	-	CASSSLAATNEKLFF	TGTGCCAGCAGCTCATTGGCGGCAACTAATGAAAAACTGTTTTTT
TRBJ2-5	-	TRBV7-2	TRBD1	CASTLTGGQETQYF	TGTGCCAGCACCCTGACAGGGGGACAAGAGACCCAGTACTTC
TRBJ1-1	-	TRBV2	-	CASSAGGRAEAFF	TGTGCCAGCAGCGCCGGGGGTAGGGCTGAAGCTTTCTTT
TRBJ2-3	-	TRBV14	-	CASSPLASADTQYF	TGTGCCAGCAGCCCACTAGCCTCCGCAGATACGCAGTATTTT
TRBJ2-7	-	TRBV6-6	-	CASSYSMGPGLEQYF	TGTGCCAGCAGTTACTCGATGGGTCCAGGGCTCGAGCAGTACTTC
TRBJ1-1	-	TRBV9	-	CASSRGTGMNTEAFF	TGTGCCAGCAGCCGGGGGACGGGCATGAACACTGAAGCTTTCTTT
TRBJ2-5	-	TRBV7-9	-	CASSAPGTEETQYF	TGTGCCAGCAGCGCACCCGGGACTGAAGAGACCCAGTACTTC
TRBJ2-7	-	TRBV5-1	-	CASSLTAGGGYEQYF	TGCGCCAGCAGCCTCACGGCCGGGGGTGGCTACGAGCAGTACTTC
TRBJ2-5	-	TRBV10-2	TRBD2	CASSDGGETQYF	TGCGCCAGCAGTGACGGGGGGGAGACCCAGTACTTC
TRBJ2-2	-	TRBV11-2	-	CASSRAGLGNTGELFF	TGTGCCAGCAGCCGGGCAGGGCTCGGCAACACCGGGGAGCTGTTTTTT